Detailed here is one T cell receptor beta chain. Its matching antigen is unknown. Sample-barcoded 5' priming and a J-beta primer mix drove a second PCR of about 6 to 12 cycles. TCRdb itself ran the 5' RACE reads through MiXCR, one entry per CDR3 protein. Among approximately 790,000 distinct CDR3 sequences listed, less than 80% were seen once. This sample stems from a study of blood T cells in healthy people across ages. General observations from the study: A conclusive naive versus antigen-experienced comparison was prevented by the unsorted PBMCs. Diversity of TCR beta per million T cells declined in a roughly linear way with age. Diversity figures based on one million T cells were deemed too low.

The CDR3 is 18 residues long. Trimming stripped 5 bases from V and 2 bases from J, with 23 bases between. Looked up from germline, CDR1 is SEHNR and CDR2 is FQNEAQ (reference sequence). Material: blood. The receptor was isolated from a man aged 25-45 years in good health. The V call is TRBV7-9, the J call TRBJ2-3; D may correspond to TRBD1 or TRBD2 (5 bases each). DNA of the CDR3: TGTGCCAGCAGCATATACCCTCCGAGGGACCGCCCCACAGATACGCAGTATTTT. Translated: CASSIYPPRDRPTDTQYF. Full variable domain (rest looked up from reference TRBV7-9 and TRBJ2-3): DTGVSQNPRHKITKRGQNVTFRCDPISEHNRLYWYRQTLGQGPEFLTYFQNEAQLEKSRLLSDRFSAERPKGSFSTLEIQRTEQGDSAMYLCASSIYPPRDRPTDTQYFGPGTRLTVL.